One and the same sample provided the 27 T cell receptor beta chains below, sequenced in a study of identical twins. TCRdb reanalysed the 5' RACE reads using MiXCR and keeps one entry per CDR3 protein. The data show a few hundred thousand distinct CDR3 sequences, with approximately 24% seen just once and roughly 2.8% held by the top ten. The same specimen was also included in a second study, on T cells expressing NK-cell markers.

Sequencing was performed on CD4+ T cells sorted from blood. These receptors were obtained from a woman aged 18-35 years in good health.

Remarks on this clonotype: A junction boundary mismatches the germline segment, possibly from a read error. The chain joins TRBV2 to TRBJ2-3, with a possible D match to TRBD2 (5 bases). The CDR3 totals 16 residues. CDR1 is SNHLY and CDR2 is FYNNEI in the germline V gene. The CDR3 bases are TGTGCCAGCAGGAGGACTCTTGGGCAGATGGCAGAAACGCAGTATTTT. Translated, it gives CASRRTLGQMAETQYF.

This clonotype was seen only a few times. The rearrangement uses TRBV7-2 and TRBJ2-1; 9 nucleotides match TRBD2. This CDR3 has 15 amino acids. Unmatched junction bases numbered 8, after V lost 5 bases and J lost 6 bases. CDR1 is SGHTA, CDR2 FQGNSA, per germline. CDR3 residues: CASSPGTSRGNEQFF. DNA for the CDR3: TGTGCCAGCAGCCCCGGGACTAGCAGGGGCAATGAGCAGTTCTTC.

The sample holds a few counts of this clonotype. The V and J genes are TRBV3-1 and TRBJ1-5, with D unresolved. CDR1 LGHDT and CDR2 YNNKEL come from the germline V gene (reference sequence). This CDR3 region has 13 residues. The V and J ends lost 1 base and 6 bases respectively, with 7 bases between them. The chain's CDR3 is CASSQGLVQPQHF. The CDR3 DNA is TGTGCCAGCAGCCAAGGATTGGTTCAGCCCCAGCATTTT.

The rearrangement uses TRBV2 and TRBJ2-1; 14 bases fit TRBD2. In germline, CDR1 is SNHLY, CDR2 FYNNEI. Trimming removed 5 bases from V and 9 bases from J; junction bases left unmatched: 12. This CDR3 has 17 amino acids. CDR3 DNA sequence: TGTGCCAGCAGTCACCCTTCGACTAGCGGGAGGGGTGGTGAGCAGTTCTTC. It is translated as CASSHPSTSGRGGEQFF.

The chain recombines TRBV28 with TRBJ2-4; perhaps TRBD1 as D (6 bases). This CDR3 contains 18 residues. Between the trimmed V and J ends, which lost 2 bases and 6 bases, there was a span of 23 bases. Germline-derived CDR1 and CDR2 are MDHEN and SYDVKM. CDR3 sequence reads: CASSLRSWKIGTRNIQYF. The DNA of the CDR3 is TGTGCCAGCAGTTTACGATCTTGGAAAATAGGGACAAGAAACATTCAGTACTTC.

This clonotype was recorded once. The V gene is TRBV27, the J gene TRBJ2-6; 13 bases align to TRBD2. Germline CDR1 is MNHEY and CDR2 is SMNVEV (reference sequence). CDR3 length: 19 amino acids. V shed 8 bases and J 2 bases; nucleotides not matched to a gene: 12. The CDR3 coding sequence is TGTGCCAGCGGCTCCCCTTACACTAGCGGGAGGGCTGGGGCCAACGTCCTGACTTTC. Protein: CASGSPYTSGRAGANVLTF.

In its sample, this clonotype was seen a few times. The chain employs TRBV20-1 and TRBJ2-5, with TRBD2 matching over 11 bases. CDR1 and CDR2 (germline): DFQATT, SNEGSKA (reference sequence). The CDR3 is made up of 15 amino acids. The trim removed 2 bases at V and 5 bases at J, leaving 7 bases unmatched. The CDR3 reads CSARLLAGVWETQYF. Written as DNA, the CDR3 is TGCAGTGCTAGATTACTAGCGGGAGTATGGGAGACCCAGTACTTC.

This clonotype was seen only a few times. The V and J genes are TRBV7-9 and TRBJ1-1; TRBD1 aligns across 8 bases. Germline CDR1 reads SEHNR; CDR2 reads FQNEAQ (reference sequence). This CDR3 is built from 15 residues. The V and J ends lost 3 bases and 1 base, in that order; junction bases with no gene match: 4. The CDR3 region has the DNA TGTGCCAGCAGCTTCGTTGGGACAGGGAACACTGAAGCTTTCTTT. It encodes CASSFVGTGNTEAFF.

This clonotype was detected many times. This chain joins TRBV20-1 and TRBJ1-6, with D perhaps matching TRBD1 (5 bases). Germline V gives CDR1 DFQATT, CDR2 SNEGSKA (reference sequence). V gave up 5 bases and J gave up 9 bases, with 17 bases separating them. The CDR3 loop spans 14 amino acids. CDR3 loop: CSARGGAWSSPLHF. Written as DNA, the CDR3 is TGCAGTGCTCGCGGAGGGGCTTGGAGTTCACCCCTCCACTTT.

This clonotype has at least ten counts. J is TRBJ2-3 and V is TRBV3-1; 8 bases agree with TRBD2. CDR1 LGHDT and CDR2 YNNKEL come from the germline V gene (reference sequence). The V gene end was trimmed by 1 base and the J gene end by 11 bases; junction bases not matched to a gene: 5. This CDR3 contains 13 residues. The CDR3 is CASSQAGGLGQYF. CDR3 DNA sequence: TGTGCCAGCAGCCAAGCGGGGGGGCTTGGGCAGTATTTT.

This clonotype came up a few times. This chain uses TRBV3-1 with TRBJ1-1; D not certain. CDR1 and CDR2 from the germline V gene are LGHDT and YNNKEL (reference sequence). The CDR3 totals 13 residues. Trimming removed 3 bases from V and 10 bases from J, with 15 bases in between. The CDR3 loop is CASSHRTSKGAFF. The CDR3, as DNA: TGTGCCAGCAGCCACAGAACCTCTAAGGGAGCTTTCTTT.

This rearrangement joins TRBV14 to TRBJ2-3, with 11 positions matching TRBD2. This CDR3 comprises 15 residues. Germline V CDR1 and CDR2: SGHDN, FVKESK. Trimming cost V 4 bases and J 3 bases; bases outside gene matches: 3. Written as DNA, the CDR3 is TGTGCCAGCAGCCCACTAGCGGGAGTAACAGATACGCAGTATTTT. It specifies CASSPLAGVTDTQYF.

This clonotype was found a few times. The V gene is TRBV6-5, the J gene TRBJ2-1; D gene unclear. Trimming stripped 2 bases from V and 0 bases from J, with 11 bases between. CDR3 length: 16 amino acids. Germline values: CDR1 MNHEY, CDR2 SVGAGI. DNA for the CDR3: TGTGCCAGCAGTTACACTCAAACGGGCTCCTACAATGAGCAGTTCTTC. This codes for CASSYTQTGSYNEQFF.

The chain employs TRBV30 and TRBJ1-5, with D unresolved. V gave up 3 bases and J gave up 2 bases, with 11 bases separating them. This CDR3 has 14 amino acids. Germline V lookup: CDR1 GTSNPN, CDR2 SVGIG (reference sequence). The CDR3 sequence: CAWRTPWGNQPQHF. CDR3 sequence (DNA): TGTGCCTGGAGGACCCCTTGGGGCAATCAGCCCCAGCATTTT.

J is TRBJ2-3 and V is TRBV14, with unresolved D. This CDR3 region has 16 residues. Germline CDR1 is SGHDN and CDR2 is FVKESK. Trimming removed 1 base at V and 1 base at J, with 12 bases between. This CDR3 is CASSQAAPGRTDTQYF. As DNA, the CDR3 is TGTGCCAGCAGCCAAGCGGCCCCCGGGCGCACAGATACGCAGTATTTT.

This clonotype was detected a few times. The V gene is TRBV29-1, the J gene TRBJ2-3; the match to TRBD1 covers 8 bases. J gave up 5 bases and V 6 bases, and 13 bases lay outside the gene matches. From germline, CDR1 is SQVTM and CDR2 ANQGSEA. CDR3 length: 15 residues. In DNA form, the CDR3 reads TGCAGCGTGGACCAAACCGACAGGGGAGGAGATACGCAGTATTTT. It codes for CSVDQTDRGGDTQYF.

The rearrangement uses TRBV3-1 and TRBJ1-2; 7 bases agree with TRBD1. This CDR3 has 14 amino acids. After removal of 5 bases from V and 0 bases from J, the junction contained 3 bases not matched to a gene. Germline V gene sequence: CDR1 LGHDT, CDR2 YNNKEL (reference sequence). The CDR3 sequence is CASSRDRTNYGYTF. The CDR3 bases are TGTGCCAGCAGCAGGGACAGAACTAACTATGGCTACACCTTC.

This clonotype occurred a few times. The V gene is TRBV4-3, the J gene TRBJ2-7; 8 bases line up with TRBD1. V gave up 0 bases and J gave up 4 bases; unmatched junction bases: 8. CDR3 length: 16 residues. Germline V gene lookup returns CDR1 LGHNA and CDR2 YSLEER. Written as DNA, the CDR3 is TGCGCCAGCAGCCAAGAACCCCACGGGACAGGTTACGAGCAGTACTTC. It is translated as CASSQEPHGTGYEQYF.

This rearrangement joins TRBV6-1 to TRBJ1-3, with TRBD1 as a possible D gene (6 bases). In germline, CDR1 is MNHNS, CDR2 SASEGT. The CDR3 extends over 15 amino acids. V gave up 7 bases and J gave up 2 bases, with 15 bases separating them. The CDR3, as DNA: TGTGCCAGCACTAGGACAGCCAGGCCTGGAAACACCATATATTTT. This translates into CASTRTARPGNTIYF.

CDR3 nucleotide sequence: TGTGCCAGCAGTTTCGCAGGGGGTCAGCCCCAGCATTTT. This sequence encodes CASSFAGGQPQHF. The chain joins TRBV6-5 to TRBJ1-5; the match to TRBD1 covers 7 bases. Looked up from germline, CDR1 is MNHEY and CDR2 is SVGAGI. Unmatched junction bases numbered 3, after V lost 4 bases and J lost 6 bases. There are 13 residues in the CDR3.

This clonotype has more than one count but fewer than ten. The chain has TRBV11-2 and TRBJ2-2; 7 nucleotides agree with TRBD1. Germline trimming cut 2 bases from V and 7 bases from J; bases unmatched to any gene: 7. This CDR3 contains 15 residues. From germline, CDR1 is SGHAT and CDR2 FQNNGV. For the CDR3, the DNA is TGTGCCAGCAGCTTACTAGGGGGCGCGAACGGGGAGCTGTTTTTT. Encoded protein: CASSLLGGANGELFF.

This clonotype is a singleton in its sample. This chain links TRBV20-1 with TRBJ2-6; no definite D call. The V end lost 1 base, the J end lost 0 bases, and 13 bases lay between the germline ends. Germline lookup yields CDR1 DFQATT and CDR2 SNEGSKA (reference sequence). This CDR3 has 17 residues. The CDR3 DNA reads TGCAGTGCTAGAGGAAGGACCTTATTCTCTGGGGCCAACGTCCTGACTTTC. Translating it yields CSARGRTLFSGANVLTF.

The rearrangement uses TRBV20-1 and TRBJ2-7; a weak D match, TRBD1 (6 bases). The CDR3 has 14 residues. Germline V gives CDR1 DFQATT, CDR2 SNEGSKA (reference sequence). With 5 bases removed from V and 0 bases from J, the gap between germline ends came to 14 bases. The CDR3 DNA sequence: TGCAGTGCTCTAAACCGGGACAACTCCTACGAGCAGTACTTC. It codes for CSALNRDNSYEQYF.

At least ten counts were recorded for this clonotype. The V gene is TRBV7-2, the J gene TRBJ2-1; D is perhaps TRBD2 (5 bases). Germline V gene sequence: CDR1 SGHTA, CDR2 FQGNSA. The CDR3 consists of 13 residues. V lost 1 base, J lost 7 bases, and 8 bases lay in between. CDR3 sequence: CASSLGLRNEQFF. CDR3 coding DNA: TGTGCCAGCAGCTTAGGACTACGAAATGAGCAGTTCTTC.

The V call is TRBV29-1, the J call TRBJ1-1, with D possibly matching TRBD1 (6 bases). Deletions cut 3 bases from V and 3 bases from J, with 11 bases between. This CDR3 region has 13 residues. Looked up from germline, CDR1 is SQVTM and CDR2 is ANQGSEA. The CDR3 here is CSVEGGPYTEAFF. The CDR3 DNA sequence: TGCAGCGTTGAGGGGGGGCCTTACACTGAAGCTTTCTTT. Using reference TRBV29-1 and TRBJ1-1 for the parts outside the CDR3, the full variable domain is SAVISQKPSRDICQRGTSLTIQCQVDSQVTMMFWYRQQPGQSLTLIATANQGSEATYESGFVIDKFPISRPNLTFSTLTVSNMSPEDSSIYLCSVEGGPYTEAFFGQGTRLTVV.

This clonotype has ten or more counts. The chain combines TRBV5-1 with TRBJ1-1; D not certain. Germline values: CDR1 SGHRS, CDR2 YFSETQ. V lost 4 bases to trimming and J lost 1 base, with 5 bases between them. This CDR3 has 12 amino acids. The CDR3 loop is CASSPGNTEAFF. The CDR3 DNA is TGCGCCAGCAGCCCGGGGAACACTGAAGCTTTCTTT. Drawing the rest from reference TRBV5-1 and TRBJ1-1, the complete variable domain is KAGVTQTPRYLIKTRGQQVTLSCSPISGHRSVSWYQQTPGQGLQFLFEYFSETQRNKGNFPGRFSGRQFSNSRSEMNVSTLELGDSALYLCASSPGNTEAFFGQGTRLTVV.

The chain's CDR3 is CASRAPGGSTDTQYF. The CDR3 nucleotides read TGTGCCAGCAGGGCCCCGGGGGGCAGTACAGATACGCAGTATTTT. The chain joins TRBV12-3 or TRBV12-4 to TRBJ2-3; TRBD2 is a possible D gene (7 bases). Trimming took off 6 bases at V and 3 bases at J, with 16 bases between the two ends. This CDR3 contains 15 residues.